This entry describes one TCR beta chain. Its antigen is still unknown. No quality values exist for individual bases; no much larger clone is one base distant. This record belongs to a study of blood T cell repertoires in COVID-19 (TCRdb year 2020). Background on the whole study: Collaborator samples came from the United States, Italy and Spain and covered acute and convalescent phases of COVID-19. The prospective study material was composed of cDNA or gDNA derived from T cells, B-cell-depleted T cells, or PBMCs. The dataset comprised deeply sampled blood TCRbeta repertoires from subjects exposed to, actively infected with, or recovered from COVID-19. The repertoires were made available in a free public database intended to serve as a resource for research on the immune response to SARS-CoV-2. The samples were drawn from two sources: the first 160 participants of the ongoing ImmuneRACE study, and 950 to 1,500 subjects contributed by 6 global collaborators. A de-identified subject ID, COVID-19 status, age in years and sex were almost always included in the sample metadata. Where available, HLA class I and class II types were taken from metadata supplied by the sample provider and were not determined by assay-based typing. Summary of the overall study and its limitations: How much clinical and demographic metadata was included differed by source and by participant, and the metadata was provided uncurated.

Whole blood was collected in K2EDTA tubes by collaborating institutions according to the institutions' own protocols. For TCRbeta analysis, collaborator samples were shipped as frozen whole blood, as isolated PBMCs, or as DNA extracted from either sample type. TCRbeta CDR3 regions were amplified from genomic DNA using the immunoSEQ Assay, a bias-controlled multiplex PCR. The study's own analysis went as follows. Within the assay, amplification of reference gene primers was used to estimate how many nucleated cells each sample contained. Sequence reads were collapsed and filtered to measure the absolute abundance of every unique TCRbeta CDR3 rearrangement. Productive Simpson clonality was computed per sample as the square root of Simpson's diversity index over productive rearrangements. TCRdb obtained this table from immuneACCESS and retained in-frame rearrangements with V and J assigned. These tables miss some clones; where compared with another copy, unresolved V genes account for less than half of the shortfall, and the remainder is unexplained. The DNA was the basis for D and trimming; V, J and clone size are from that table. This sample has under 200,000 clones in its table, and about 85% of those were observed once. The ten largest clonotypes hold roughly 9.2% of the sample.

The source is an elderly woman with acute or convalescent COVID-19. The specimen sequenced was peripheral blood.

The base sequence is TGTGCCACCAGCGCAGGGACTAGCGGGGGAACCTACGAGCAGTACTTC. It translates as CATSAGTSGGTYEQYF. The rearrangement combines TRBV15 with TRBJ2-7; TRBD2 aligns with 14 central bases. The germline V gene (reference sequence) supplies CDR1 LNHNV and CDR2 YYDKDF. Its CDR3 holds 16 amino acids, cysteine through phenylalanine. The sequence is cut down to CDR3 DNA, 48 bases in frame from base 1. V has 5 bases trimmed and J has 2 bases trimmed; junction bases matching no gene number 5.